This TCR beta chain was profiled in a study of neurological immune-mediated disorders. As for the study in general: Of the approximately 34 patients with multiple sclerosis, about 30 had relapsing-remitting MS, whereas the remaining 3 had secondary progressive MS.

From the 5' RACE reads, TCRdb called clonotypes with MiXCR, one entry per CDR3 protein. The repertoire holds about 80,000 distinct CDR3 sequences, with 5.8% as singletons. This clonotype has ten or more counts. Time point here: longitudinal time-point 2. The receptor was isolated from a woman in her sixties with multiple sclerosis. Material for sequencing was PBMCs.

The CDR3 loop is CASSQVHRGMSPLHF. The CDR3 DNA reads as TGTGCCAGCAGCCAAGTGCACAGGGGCATGTCACCCCTCCACTTT. The V and J genes are TRBV14 and TRBJ1-6; 7 bases are a match to TRBD1. The CDR3 has 15 amino acids. V trimming: 1 base; J trimming: 10 bases; junction bases outside the gene matches: 7. Germline loops: CDR1 SGHDN, CDR2 FVKESK.